One TCR beta chain is described in this entry. After extraction with the RNeasy kit, 0.5 to 1 ug of the RNA was reverse transcribed using random hexamers. The CDR3 of TCR beta was amplified by immunoSEQ multiplex PCR across 54 Vbeta and 13 Jbeta. TCRdb called the immunoSEQ multiplex PCR reads again in MiXCR, with one record for every CDR3 protein. The sample has 150,000 to 250,000 distinct CDR3 sequences; 90% to 95% are singletons. V lost 1 base and J lost 1, with 10 bases in between. The CDR3 runs 15 residues. Germline assignment: CDR1 KGHSH and CDR2 LQKENI. The entry originates in a study of CD8 T cells in Susac syndrome.

Material: CD4+ T cells from PBMCs. The sequence was collected from a human donor with multiple sclerosis. This chain uses TRBV18 with TRBJ1-1; D ambiguous. The chain's CDR3 is CASSPLFQGNTEAFF. The CDR3 bases are TGTGCCAGCTCACCACTCTTTCAAGGGAACACTGAAGCTTTCTTT.